A single sample is the source of the 26 T cell receptor beta chains below, sequenced in a study of brain T cells in children with intractable seizures. Assay used: immunoSEQ multiplex PCR; TCRdb lists only in-frame clones, some missing. Altogether hundreds of thousands of clones are present, about 94% being singletons, with the ten largest covering about 6%. Time point reported: blood from clinic visit 5 months post-surgery; TSC patient then seizure free. Source: peripheral blood, taken about 5 months after surgery. The receptors were sampled from a boy in the first two years of life with tuberous sclerosis and intractable seizures.

The rearrangement joins TRBV7-3 to TRBJ1-1; 8 bases line up with TRBD1. Germline V lookup: CDR1 SGHTA, CDR2 FQGTGA. J was trimmed by 7 bases and V by 5 bases; bases with no gene match: 6. The CDR3 spans 13 residues. CDR3 loop: CASSETDRGEAFF. The CDR3, as DNA: TGTGCCAGCAGCGAAACCGACAGGGGTGAAGCTTTCTTT.

The chain combines TRBV6-7 with TRBJ1-5; no definite D call. TRBV6-7 is an ORF for which the function is uncertain. This CDR3 has 13 residues. V shed 6 bases and J shed 0 bases, with 6 bases lying between them. CDR3 nucleotides: TGTGCCAGCAGGTCATATAGCAATCAGCCCCAGCATTTT. This encodes CASRSYSNQPQHF.

The chain recombines TRBV27 with TRBJ1-2, with 10 nucleotides matching TRBD1. The length of the CDR3 is 16 residues. The V gene's germline CDR1 is MNHEY and CDR2 SMNVEV (reference sequence). V was clipped by 4 bases and J by 3 bases; unmatched bases: 8. CDR3 sequence (DNA): TGTGCCAGCAGTTCTCCATCCGGGACAGGGGACTATGGCTACACCTTC. It encodes CASSSPSGTGDYGYTF.

The chain carries TRBV7-9 and TRBJ2-7; 9 bases fit TRBD2. V lost 1 base, J lost 0 bases, and 7 bases stayed unmatched. This CDR3 contains 17 residues. Looked up from germline, CDR1 is SEHNR and CDR2 is FQNEAQ (reference sequence). Here the CDR3 DNA reads TGTGCCAGCAGCTTAGATAGCGGGGGCGGAAGCTCCTACGAGCAGTACTTC. This codes for CASSLDSGGGSSYEQYF.

The J gene is TRBJ1-2, the V gene TRBV4-1, with a weak D call TRBD1 (6 bases). The CDR3 consists of 18 residues. The germline CDR1 and CDR2 sequences are MGHRA and YSYEKL. Trimming removed 0 bases from V and 1 base from J, with 18 bases in between. The chain's CDR3 is CASSQEPDRGQNNYGYTF. Here the CDR3 DNA reads TGCGCCAGCAGCCAAGAGCCGGACAGAGGTCAAAATAACTATGGCTACACCTTC.

CDR3 loop: CASSSGQGSYGYTF. CDR3 DNA sequence: TGTGCCAGCAGCTCCGGACAGGGAAGCTATGGCTACACCTTC. The rearrangement links TRBV7-9 to TRBJ1-2; 8 nucleotides align to TRBD1. Germline lookup yields CDR1 SEHNR and CDR2 FQNEAQ (reference sequence). Trimming took 4 bases from V and 4 from J; bases not matched to a gene: 5. The CDR3 consists of 14 residues. Complete variable domain (other parts from reference TRBV7-9 and TRBJ1-2): DTGVSQNPRHKITKRGQNVTFRCDPISEHNRLYWYRQTLGQGPEFLTYFQNEAQLEKSRLLSDRFSAERPKGSFSTLEIQRTEQGDSAMYLCASSSGQGSYGYTFGSGTRLTVV.

This chain connects TRBV5-5 to TRBJ2-5; 7 bases line up with TRBD1. V lost 7 bases to trimming and J lost 8 bases; unmatched junction nucleotides: 8. The CDR3 length is 12 residues. CDR1 SGHKS and CDR2 YYEKEE come from the germline V gene (reference sequence). The CDR3 DNA sequence: TGTGCCAGCCAATCTACAGGGGTCACCCAGTACTTC. Its translation: CASQSTGVTQYF.

The chain joins TRBV6-5 to TRBJ1-4, with D unclear. Trimming took 2 bases from V and 7 from J, leaving 11 bases between them. The germline CDR1 and CDR2 sequences are MNHEY and SVGAGI. The CDR3 covers 14 residues. Written as DNA, the CDR3 is TGTGCCAGCAGTTACCATTTCTGGGGTGAAAAACTGTTTTTT. This translates into CASSYHFWGEKLFF.

This clone has just one count. The chain couples TRBV18 to TRBJ2-6, with D possibly TRBD1 on 5 matching bases. Trimming shortened V by 4 bases and J by 4 bases, and 11 bases separated the two germline ends. The CDR3 runs to 15 residues. Germline V CDR1 and CDR2: KGHSH, LQKENI. The CDR3 here is CASSQAGSGANVLTF. In DNA, the CDR3 is TGTGCCAGCTCACAAGCAGGGTCCGGGGCCAACGTCCTGACTTTC. The full variable domain, completed using reference TRBV18 and TRBJ2-6, is NAGVMQNPRHLVRRRGQEARLRCSPMKGHSHVYWYRQLPEEGLKFMVYLQKENIIDESGMPKERFSAEFPKEGPSILRIQQVVRGDSAAYFCASSQAGSGANVLTFGAGSRLTVL.

V gene TRBV4-1 combines with J gene TRBJ1-4; D is perhaps TRBD1 (5 bases). V dropped 0 bases and J dropped 6 bases, with 8 bases sitting between them. Germline-derived CDR1 and CDR2 are MGHRA and YSYEKL. The CDR3 runs 14 residues. The CDR3 coding sequence is TGCGCCAGCAGCCAAGAGCGGGGGGATGAAAAACTGTTTTTT. It yields the protein CASSQERGDEKLFF.

This clone was detected a few times. V usage is TRBV7-9 and J usage is TRBJ1-5; D is possibly TRBD1 (5 bases). Germline CDR1 SEHNR, CDR2 FQNEAQ (reference sequence). The CDR3 has 15 residues. Trimming shortened V by 5 bases and J by 9 bases, and 20 bases separated the two germline ends. The CDR3 coding sequence is TGTGCCAGCAGCCAGTCCGGGACCGACCACGGGCCCCAGCATTTT. Protein product: CASSQSGTDHGPQHF.

The rearrangement links TRBV6-1 to TRBJ1-5, with D possibly being TRBD1 (5 bases). Per germline, CDR1 MNHNS and CDR2 SASEGT. The CDR3 is made up of 15 amino acids. V shed 2 bases and J shed 5 bases, with 13 bases lying between them. The CDR3 DNA reads as TGTGCCAGCAGTGAATTGAAGGGGCCCCATCAGCCCCAGCATTTT. Translated, it gives CASSELKGPHQPQHF.

V usage is TRBV9 and J usage is TRBJ1-4, with D possibly matching TRBD1 (6 bases). The CDR3 contains 14 residues. Germline V gives CDR1 SGDLS, CDR2 YYNGEE. V was clipped by 3 bases and J by 7 bases, with 13 bases between them. The chain's CDR3 is CASSGGTSSEKLFF. The DNA of the CDR3 is TGTGCCAGCAGCGGGGGGACAAGCAGTGAAAAACTGTTTTTT.

This clone occurred a few times. The chain uses TRBV6-6 and TRBJ1-1; D might be TRBD1 (5 bases). Germline CDR1 MNHNY, CDR2 SVGAGI (reference sequence). Trimming cost V 7 bases and J 4 bases, with 13 bases left between them. This CDR3 comprises 13 residues. The CDR3 loop is CASIYRGSTEAFF. The CDR3 nucleotides are TGTGCCAGCATTTATCGGGGGTCCACTGAAGCTTTCTTT.

This clone came up once. The rearrangement uses TRBV10-3 and TRBJ1-2, with 8 positions matching TRBD1. The ends lost 6 bases at V and 2 bases at J; junction bases unmatched: 5. The germline gives CDR1 ENHRY, CDR2 SYGVKD. CDR3 length: 14 residues. CDR3 sequence: CAIRLDRANYGYTF. CDR3 coding DNA: TGTGCCATCAGATTGGACAGGGCCAACTATGGCTACACCTTC.

The rearrangement joins TRBV19 to TRBJ2-7; 16 bases are shared with TRBD2. The length of the CDR3 is 16 residues. With 3 bases clipped from V and 9 bases from J, the junction kept 8 bases outside the gene matches. Germline CDR1 reads LNHDA; CDR2 reads SQIVND (reference sequence). Here the CDR3 reads CASSIGTSGGAFVQYF. CDR3 bases: TGTGCCAGTAGTATCGGGACTAGCGGGGGGGCCTTTGTGCAGTACTTC.

The chain has TRBV27 and TRBJ2-7; possible D gene TRBD1, 6 bases. The CDR3 has 14 residues. CDR1 is MNHEY and CDR2 is SMNVEV in the germline V gene (reference sequence). Trimming removed 2 bases from V and 5 bases from J, with 13 bases in between. DNA of the CDR3: TGTGCCAGCAGTTTAGGTGGCAGGGGCCACGAGCAGTACTTC. Translation gives CASSLGGRGHEQYF.

This chain joins TRBV30 and TRBJ2-6; D remains ambiguous. Germline assignment: CDR1 GTSNPN and CDR2 SVGIG (reference sequence). CDR3 size: 17 residues. The V end lost 0 bases, the J end lost 0 bases, and 12 bases lay between the germline ends. CDR3 sequence (DNA): TGTGCCTGGAGTGTACTCGGTGGGTACTCTGGGGCCAACGTCCTGACTTTC. This encodes CAWSVLGGYSGANVLTF.

CDR3 loop: CASSPETNLNTEAFF. The CDR3 DNA follows: TGCGCCAGCAGCCCCGAGACCAACTTGAACACTGAAGCTTTCTTT. V gene TRBV4-1 combines with J gene TRBJ1-1; D unresolved. Trimming removed 4 bases at V and 0 bases at J, with 12 bases between. This CDR3 is 15 amino acids long. The germline CDR1 and CDR2 sequences are MGHRA and YSYEKL.

V is TRBV6-5 and J is TRBJ2-7, with D maybe TRBD1 (6 bases). CDR3 size: 16 residues. Trimming removed 2 bases from V and 0 bases from J, with 14 bases in between. Germline V gives CDR1 MNHEY, CDR2 SVGAGI. The CDR3 loop reads CASSYGDTRYSYEQYF. DNA of the CDR3: TGTGCCAGCAGTTACGGGGACACCCGCTACTCCTACGAGCAGTACTTC.

The rearrangement links TRBV20-1 to TRBJ1-1, with D tentatively TRBD1 (5 bases). The ends were cut back, 7 bases at V and 6 bases at J, with 12 bases in the middle. This CDR3 contains 11 residues. Germline-derived CDR1 and CDR2 are DFQATT and SNEGSKA (reference sequence). CDR3 sequence (DNA): TGCAGTGGGGGGAGGGGAGCTGAAGCTTTCTTT. This encodes CSGGRGAEAFF.

The CDR3 bases are TGCGCCAGCAGCTTGGATACAGGGCACCACTCCTACAATGAGCAGTTCTTC. Amino acids: CASSLDTGHHSYNEQFF. V is TRBV4-1 and J is TRBJ2-1, with a possible D match to TRBD1 (6 bases). Germline loops: CDR1 MGHRA, CDR2 YSYEKL. This CDR3 has 17 residues. Trimming cost V 5 bases and J 0 bases, with 17 bases left between them.

The chain recombines TRBV6-5 with TRBJ2-7; D is ambiguous. This CDR3 has 15 amino acids. Looked up from germline, CDR1 is MNHEY and CDR2 is SVGAGI. Trimming left V 4 bases short and J 0 bases short, with 13 bases between. CDR3 in amino acids: CASSSTLRFSYEQYF. DNA for the CDR3: TGTGCCAGCAGTTCCACCCTGCGGTTCTCCTACGAGCAGTACTTC.

This chain links TRBV21-1 with TRBJ2-3; whether TRBD1, the table's D call, matches the DNA was not checked. TRBV21-1 is a recognized pseudogene. The CDR3 is 16 residues long. CDR3 DNA: TGTGCCAGCAGTACTCGGATGCCGGGACAGGGTTATACGCAGTATTTT. Residues: CASSTRMPGQGYTQYF.

As concerns this clone: This specimen includes other DNA sequences encoding the same CDR3. V and J are TRBV19 and TRBJ2-5, with TRBD1 identical over 7 bases. J gave up 5 bases and V 7 bases, and 7 bases lay outside the gene matches. The germline V gene encodes CDR1 LNHDA and CDR2 SQIVND (reference sequence). CDR3 length: 13 amino acids. As DNA, the CDR3 is TGTGCCAGTACCCAGGGGGTTGGCGAGACCCAGTACTTC. Amino acid sequence: CASTQGVGETQYF.

J is TRBJ2-7 and V is TRBV4-1, with 13 bases that match TRBD2. The ends lost 4 bases at V and 3 bases at J; junction bases unmatched: 9. Germline V gene sequence: CDR1 MGHRA, CDR2 YSYEKL. The CDR3 is 17 residues long. The CDR3 here is CASSPTSGGDLLYEQYF. CDR3 nucleotides: TGCGCCAGCAGCCCAACTAGCGGGGGGGATCTCCTCTACGAGCAGTACTTC.